The 27 T cell receptor beta chains given below trace back to one sample, sequenced in a study of T cell responses to AZD1222 COVID-19 vaccine. Assay used: immunoSEQ multiplex PCR; TCRdb lists only in-frame clones, some missing. The sample holds around 140,000 clones, about 92% seen once. Sequencing was performed on peripheral blood, taken 28 days after the second AZD1222 dose. Every receptor here comes from an adult who received the AZD1222 COVID-19 vaccine.

The table lists this clone with a few counts. The V and J genes are TRBV11-2 and TRBJ2-1, with D possibly being TRBD2 (6 bases). This CDR3 is 15 amino acids long. CDR1 SGHAT and CDR2 FQNNGV come from the germline V gene. Trimming removed 2 bases at V and 8 bases at J, with 16 bases between. CDR3 DNA sequence: TGTGCCAGCAGCTTAAGCTGGCTAGCGTTCGATGAGCAGTTCTTC. It specifies CASSLSWLAFDEQFF. Looking up the rest from reference TRBV11-2 and TRBJ2-1 gives the full variable domain: EAGVAQSPRYKIIEKRQSVAFWCNPISGHATLYWYQQILGQGPKLLIQFQNNGVVDDSQLPKDRFSAERLKGVDSTLKIQPAKLEDSAVYLCASSLSWLAFDEQFFGPGTRLTVL.

The CDR3 here is CASSSGDEQFF. The CDR3 DNA reads as TGTGCCAGCAGTTCGGGTGATGAGCAGTTCTTC. The gene calls are TRBV2 and TRBJ2-1; no reliable D call. Trimming cost V 5 bases and J 8 bases, with 7 bases left between them. CDR3 size: 11 residues. The germline V gene has CDR1 SNHLY and CDR2 FYNNEI. The complete variable domain, with remaining parts taken from reference TRBV2 and TRBJ2-1, reads EPEVTQTPSHQVTQMGQEVILRCVPISNHLYFYWYRQILGQKVEFLVSFYNNEISEKSEIFDDQFSVERPDGSNFTLKIRSTKLEDSAMYFCASSSGDEQFFGPGTRLTVL.

This sequence joins TRBV9 and TRBJ1-2, with D hard to call. Germline loops: CDR1 SGDLS, CDR2 YYNGEE. This CDR3 spans 15 amino acids. V was shortened by 3 bases and J by 4 bases, with 16 bases between the two germline ends. The CDR3 nucleotides are TGTGCCAGCAGCGCAACTACACAGAACTCCTATGGCTACACCTTC. Its protein is CASSATTQNSYGYTF.

This chain joins TRBV18 and TRBJ1-4, with D possibly being TRBD1 (5 bases). V was pared by 6 bases and J by 8 bases, with 19 bases between. This CDR3 comprises 15 residues. Germline values: CDR1 KGHSH, CDR2 LQKENI. CDR3 nucleotides: TGTGCCAGCTCCCTCACCGACGGGGGGGGAGAAAAACTGTTTTTT. Residues: CASSLTDGGGEKLFF.

The chain joins TRBV27 to TRBJ2-1; either TRBD1 or TRBD2 may supply D (5 bases each). This CDR3 is built from 12 residues. The germline V and J ends were trimmed by 0 bases and 9 bases, with 6 bases remaining between them. Germline V lookup: CDR1 MNHEY, CDR2 SMNVEV (reference sequence). This CDR3 is CASSLSGVEQFF. The CDR3 DNA reads as TGTGCCAGCAGTTTATCGGGGGTTGAGCAGTTCTTC.

The chain has TRBV6-5 and TRBJ2-7; D is perhaps TRBD2 (5 bases). The CDR3 has 13 residues. V lost 3 bases and J lost 7, with 13 bases in between. The V gene's germline CDR1 is MNHEY and CDR2 SVGAGI. The CDR3 DNA reads TGTGCCAGCAGTTATCGGGGAAAGGGAGAGCAGTACTTC. This encodes CASSYRGKGEQYF.

The chain combines TRBV11-2 with TRBJ1-3; TRBD1 aligns across 7 bases. The CDR3 spans 14 residues. Trimming cost V 4 bases and J 6 bases; bases outside gene matches: 6. Germline V gene data show CDR1 as SGHAT and CDR2 as FQNNGV. CDR3 protein: CASSSRQGPNTIYF. The CDR3 DNA is TGTGCCAGCAGCTCACGACAGGGTCCAAACACCATATATTTT.

The chain links TRBV2 to TRBJ2-2; no clear D gene. V shed 3 bases and J shed 0 bases, with 5 bases lying between them. The germline V gene encodes CDR1 SNHLY and CDR2 FYNNEI. The CDR3 is 14 residues long. CDR3 nucleotides: TGTGCCAGCAGTGATCCAGCGAACACCGGGGAGCTGTTTTTT. Residues: CASSDPANTGELFF.

J is TRBJ1-4 and V is TRBV29-1, with 7 bases identical to TRBD1. V lost 7 bases, J lost 3 bases, and 8 bases stayed unmatched. The CDR3 runs to 14 residues. Per germline, CDR1 SQVTM and CDR2 ANQGSEA. The chain's CDR3 is CSARGQVANEKLFF. The CDR3 DNA sequence: TGCAGCGCCAGAGGACAGGTTGCTAATGAAAAACTGTTTTTT.

This chain joins TRBV12-5 and TRBJ1-1; 7 bases align to TRBD1. With V trimmed by 2 bases and J by 1 base, 10 bases remained unmatched. The CDR3 covers 17 residues. Germline CDR1 LGHNT, CDR2 FRNRAP. This CDR3 reads CASGLISGTEKNTEAFF. CDR3 in DNA: TGTGCTAGTGGTTTGATATCCGGGACAGAGAAGAACACTGAAGCTTTCTTT.

This sequence joins TRBV6-2 or TRBV6-3 and TRBJ2-5; weak D call: TRBD2 (6 bases). The germline V gene has CDR1 MNHEY and CDR2 SVGEGT. The CDR3 contains 15 residues. V lost 6 bases and J 5 bases, leaving 19 bases between the germline ends. The CDR3 bases are TGTGCCAGCAGCCCCTTAGCGGATCTCCCGGAGACCCAGTACTTC. This codes for CASSPLADLPETQYF.

This rearrangement joins TRBV7-2 to TRBJ1-6; D remains ambiguous. Germline V gene lookup returns CDR1 SGHTA and CDR2 FQGNSA. V dropped 3 bases and J dropped 9 bases, with 12 bases sitting between them. CDR3 size: 14 residues. CDR3 coding DNA: TGTGCCAGCAGCTTCTACCAGATCAGTTCACCCCTCCACTTT. It translates to CASSFYQISSPLHF.

In this sample, this clone turned up once. CDR3 coding DNA: TGTGCCATCAGTGAGTCTTCCGGGACTAGTGGTGGCAAGCAGTACTTC. Its translation is CAISESSGTSGGKQYF. The V gene is TRBV10-3, the J gene TRBJ2-7; TRBD2 aligns across 8 bases. V trimming: 0 bases; J trimming: 8 bases; junction bases outside the gene matches: 12. The CDR3 is 16 residues long. CDR1 is ENHRY, CDR2 SYGVKD, per germline.

The chain uses TRBV14 and TRBJ2-1, with a possible D match to TRBD2 (5 bases). The V gene's germline CDR1 is SGHDN and CDR2 FVKESK. The CDR3 covers 16 residues. V was pared by 1 base and J by 5 bases, with 15 bases between. The CDR3 here is CASSQGGLVVDNEQFF. The CDR3 coding sequence is TGTGCCAGCAGCCAAGGAGGGCTAGTCGTCGACAATGAGCAGTTCTTC.

The V and J genes are TRBV3-1 (or the pseudogene TRBV3-2) and TRBJ1-1; 9 positions agree with TRBD1. J lost 4 bases, V lost 5 bases, and 5 bases had no gene match. Germline V gene sequence: CDR1 LGHDT, CDR2 YNNKEL (reference sequence). The CDR3 sequence is 14 residues long. The CDR3 DNA reads TGTGCCAGCAGCTGGGGACAGGGACCCACTGAAGCTTTCTTT. Translation gives CASSWGQGPTEAFF.

This clone appeared a few times. This chain connects TRBV6-5 to TRBJ2-1, with D possibly being TRBD1 (6 bases). V shed 6 bases and J shed 6 bases, with 15 bases lying between them. This CDR3 has 14 residues. Germline V CDR1 and CDR2: MNHEY, SVGAGI. The CDR3 reads CASSGEGESNEQFF. CDR3 coding DNA: TGTGCCAGCAGCGGTGAGGGGGAGTCCAATGAGCAGTTCTTC.

In DNA, the CDR3 is TGTGCCAGCAGTACCACAGGGAATGGGGCCAACGTCCTGACTTTC. Translated: CASSTTGNGANVLTF. This chain links TRBV6-2 or TRBV6-3 with TRBJ2-6; D is perhaps TRBD1 (6 bases). V lost 5 bases and J lost 3, with 11 bases in between. The CDR3 totals 15 residues. Germline lookup yields CDR1 MNHEY and CDR2 SVGEGT.

With regard to this clone: The junction shows a germline mismatch at one end, possibly a read error. V is TRBV6-6 and J is TRBJ2-4; no definite D call. Germline loops: CDR1 MNHNY, CDR2 SVGAGI (reference sequence). This CDR3 has 17 amino acids. Here the CDR3 DNA reads TGTGCCAGCCGTCGAGGTGTTACACGTGAATCGGTTTTTCGCGGCGACTTC. This codes for CASRRGVTRESVFRGDF.

This chain links TRBV19 with TRBJ1-2, with D unclear. The CDR3 has 12 amino acids. Trimming left V 2 bases short and J 8 bases short, with 9 bases between. Germline V lookup: CDR1 LNHDA, CDR2 SQIVND (reference sequence). The DNA of the CDR3 is TGTGCCAGTAGTATAACCGAGGAAGGCTACACCTTC. This encodes CASSITEEGYTF.

This chain connects TRBV20-1 to TRBJ2-1, with 8 nucleotides matching TRBD2. In germline, CDR1 is DFQATT, CDR2 SNEGSKA (reference sequence). This CDR3 is 15 amino acids long. The trim removed 3 bases at V and 7 bases at J, leaving 11 bases unmatched. CDR3 nucleotides: TGCAGTGCTAGTACGACTAGCGCTTACGCGAATGAGCAGTTCTTC. Its translation: CSASTTSAYANEQFF.

This clone was detected only once. The chain joins TRBV30 to TRBJ1-2; D ambiguous. V was clipped by 4 bases and J by 8 bases, with 20 bases between them. CDR1 and CDR2 (germline): GTSNPN, SVGIG (reference sequence). CDR3 length equals 14 residues. CDR3 residues: CAWTLAEIMGGYTF. CDR3 coding DNA: TGTGCCTGGACCCTCGCGGAGATAATGGGAGGCTACACCTTC.

CDR3 coding DNA: TGCGCCAGCAGCCAAGGCCCTCCGGGCCCCCTTGGGCACACTGAAGCTTTCTTT. Residues: CASSQGPPGPLGHTEAFF. The chain couples TRBV4-1 to TRBJ1-1, with D unresolved. The germline CDR1 and CDR2 sequences are MGHRA and YSYEKL. The CDR3 runs to 18 residues. Trimming stripped 1 base from V and 3 bases from J, with 21 bases between.

The J gene is TRBJ2-2, the V gene TRBV7-2; D unclear. V gave up 1 base and J gave up 7 bases, with 10 bases separating them. The CDR3 runs 14 residues. The germline gives CDR1 SGHTA, CDR2 FQGNSA. The CDR3: CASSLVMEGGELFF. The DNA for the CDR3 is TGTGCCAGCAGCTTAGTTATGGAAGGCGGGGAGCTGTTTTTT.

The chain links TRBV4-2 to TRBJ2-1, with 10 bases aligning to TRBD1. The CDR3 runs 15 residues. The germline V gene has CDR1 LGHNA and CDR2 YNFKEQ. V lost 4 bases, J lost 3 bases, and 3 bases stayed unmatched. CDR3 DNA sequence: TGTGCCAGCAGCCCGAGGGACAGGGGCTACAATGAGCAGTTCTTC. This encodes CASSPRDRGYNEQFF.

CDR3 DNA: TGTGCCAGCAGCTCCACCCGGGACAGCGAGTTGGGTACGCAGTATTTT. This gives the protein CASSSTRDSELGTQYF. The chain is built from TRBV7-9 and TRBJ2-3; 7 bases map to TRBD1. Germline V lookup: CDR1 SEHNR, CDR2 FQNEAQ (reference sequence). The CDR3 is 16 amino acids. The junction had 15 bases not matched to a gene; V was cut back by 4 bases and J by 8 bases.

V gene TRBV11-3 combines with J gene TRBJ2-1, with 8 bases lining up with TRBD2. Germline V gene data show CDR1 as SGHNT and CDR2 as YENEEA. CDR3 length: 16 residues. The trim removed 2 bases at V and 4 bases at J, leaving 7 bases unmatched. DNA of the CDR3: TGTGCCAGCAGCTTATCCGCGGCGGGAGGATACAATGAGCAGTTCTTC. The encoded protein is CASSLSAAGGYNEQFF.

This clone was seen only once. This chain joins TRBV6-2 or TRBV6-3 and TRBJ2-3, with 10 bases lining up with TRBD2. This CDR3 is built from 18 residues. In germline, CDR1 is MNHEY, CDR2 SVGEGT. With 5 bases clipped from V and 4 bases from J, the junction kept 15 bases outside the gene matches. The CDR3 loop is CASSETGWASGSADTQYF. The CDR3 DNA reads TGTGCCAGCAGTGAGACGGGATGGGCTAGCGGGAGCGCAGATACGCAGTATTTT.